This entry lists 14 T cell receptor beta chains sequenced from one sample in a study of T cells after yellow fever vaccination. TCRdb redid the calling of the 5' RACE reads with MiXCR, one entry per CDR3 protein. Counted here are 200,000 to 300,000 distinct CDR3 sequences, approximately 6.7% occurring once; the ten biggest clones make up roughly 1%. The sample in question was CD4+ T cells sorted from PBMCs, obtained on the day of the yellow fever booster vaccination. The receptors were sampled from a young man who received the YFV17D yellow fever vaccine.

This clonotype was detected only a few times. The rearrangement uses TRBV7-6 and TRBJ2-1, with 14 bases lining up with TRBD2. CDR1 SGHVS and CDR2 FNYEAQ come from the germline V gene. The V segment lost 0 bases and the J segment 4 bases; nucleotides outside the gene matches: 2. The CDR3 runs to 17 residues. CDR3 sequence: CASSLATSGRVYNEQFF. The CDR3 DNA reads TGTGCCAGCAGCTTAGCGACTAGCGGGAGGGTTTACAATGAGCAGTTCTTC.

In its sample, this clonotype was seen a few times. The chain links TRBV28 to TRBJ1-3; D is perhaps TRBD1 (5 bases). The germline V gene encodes CDR1 MDHEN and CDR2 SYDVKM. The CDR3 has 14 residues. V was cut by 6 bases and J by 2 bases, with 11 bases left in between. CDR3 amino acids: CASRPQGPGNTIYF. For the CDR3, the DNA is TGTGCCAGCAGACCCCAGGGACCTGGAAACACCATATATTTT.

There are many counts of this clonotype. The chain recombines TRBV25-1 with TRBJ2-5; D is unresolved. V gave up 2 bases and J gave up 5 bases, with 18 bases separating them. This CDR3 contains 16 residues. The germline V gene has CDR1 MGHDK and CDR2 SYGVNS. CDR3 sequence reads: CASSEKWSASWETQYF. In DNA form, the CDR3 reads TGTGCCAGCAGTGAAAAATGGAGTGCCTCCTGGGAGACCCAGTACTTC.

CDR3 in amino acids: CASSGGLRDSQETQYF. As DNA, the CDR3 is TGCGCCAGCAGTGGTGGACTTCGGGACTCCCAAGAGACCCAGTACTTC. The rearrangement links TRBV5-1 to TRBJ2-5, with a possible D match to TRBD2 (6 bases). The CDR3 covers 16 residues. Germline values: CDR1 SGHRS, CDR2 YFSETQ. Trimming cost V 5 bases and J 1 base, with 18 bases left between them.

This clonotype appeared a few times. The chain employs TRBV20-1 and TRBJ1-1; TRBD1 aligns across 7 bases. This CDR3 has 12 residues. The trim removed 3 bases at V and 7 bases at J, leaving 5 bases unmatched. CDR1 and CDR2 from the germline V gene are DFQATT and SNEGSKA (reference sequence). CDR3 protein: CSARSQGSEAFF. The CDR3 DNA is TGCAGTGCTAGGTCACAGGGGAGTGAAGCTTTCTTT.

This clonotype was observed many times. The genes are TRBV9 and TRBJ2-1, with 9 bases fitting TRBD2. The ends lost 3 bases at V and 8 bases at J; junction bases unmatched: 6. Looked up from germline, CDR1 is SGDLS and CDR2 is YYNGEE. CDR3 size: 14 residues. The CDR3 loop is CASSESGRRDEQFF. For the CDR3, the DNA is TGTGCCAGCAGCGAAAGCGGGAGGAGGGATGAGCAGTTCTTC.

This clonotype was recorded at least ten times. The genes are TRBV3-1 and TRBJ2-7; the D is unclear. CDR1 is LGHDT, CDR2 YNNKEL, per germline (reference sequence). The CDR3 extends over 13 amino acids. Deletions cut 4 bases from V and 0 bases from J, with 7 bases between. The CDR3 spells CASSLRTSYEQYF. CDR3 DNA: TGTGCCAGCAGCCTTAGAACCTCCTACGAGCAGTACTTC.

This clonotype was picked up a small number of times. This chain uses TRBV5-1 with TRBJ2-7; D is uncertain. Germline V lookup: CDR1 SGHRS, CDR2 YFSETQ. This CDR3 is built from 11 residues. V lost 3 bases, J lost 4 bases, and 5 bases lay in between. The CDR3 region is CASSYAYEQYF. The CDR3 coding sequence is TGCGCCAGCAGCTACGCATACGAGCAGTACTTC.

The chain couples TRBV30 to TRBJ2-2, with TRBD2 identical over 7 bases. Germline V gene lookup returns CDR1 GTSNPN and CDR2 SVGIG (reference sequence). Unmatched junction bases numbered 12, after V lost 8 bases and J lost 3 bases. The CDR3 is 15 residues long. CDR3 coding DNA: TGTGCCCTCGCCTCGGGGAGGGGCTACACCGGGGAGCTGTTTTTT. Translation: CALASGRGYTGELFF.

CDR3 bases: TGTGCCAGCAGCTTAGACAGATTCTACGAGCAGTACTTC. It is translated as CASSLDRFYEQYF. The rearrangement links TRBV7-9 to TRBJ2-7, with no clear D. The CDR3 has 13 amino acids. Between the trimmed V and J ends, which lost 1 base and 3 bases, there was a span of 7 bases. Germline V lookup: CDR1 SEHNR, CDR2 FQNEAQ (reference sequence). Supplemented by reference TRBV7-9 and TRBJ2-7, the full variable domain reads DTGVSQNPRHKITKRGQNVTFRCDPISEHNRLYWYRQTLGQGPEFLTYFQNEAQLEKSRLLSDRFSAERPKGSFSTLEIQRTEQGDSAMYLCASSLDRFYEQYFGPGTRLTVT.

This clonotype has a count of ten or more. This chain connects TRBV12-3 or TRBV12-4 to TRBJ1-2; no firm D call. Trimming cost V 6 bases and J 1 base, with 6 bases left between them. The CDR3 contains 12 residues. CDR3 loop: CASSQVNYGYTF. The CDR3 DNA follows: TGTGCCAGCAGCCAGGTTAACTATGGCTACACCTTC.

The rearrangement joins TRBV19 to TRBJ1-5; TRBD1 is a possible D gene (5 bases). The V and J ends lost 5 bases and 1 base respectively, with 15 bases between them. Germline CDR1 reads LNHDA; CDR2 reads SQIVND (reference sequence). This CDR3 region has 16 residues. Here the CDR3 reads CASSSPPGSSNQPQHF. The CDR3 DNA reads TGTGCCAGTAGTTCACCCCCAGGGTCCAGCAATCAGCCCCAGCATTTT.

This clonotype was observed many times. The rearrangement joins TRBV6-1 to TRBJ2-7, with TRBD1 matching over 7 bases. J gave up 1 base and V 5 bases, and 2 bases lay outside the gene matches. The CDR3 contains 13 residues. Germline CDR1 is MNHNS and CDR2 is SASEGT. CDR3 sequence (DNA): TGTGCCAGCAGTCGACAGGGATCCTACGAGCAGTACTTC. Protein: CASSRQGSYEQYF.

The chain is built from TRBV6-1 and TRBJ2-1, with a weak D call TRBD1 (6 bases). The CDR3 length is 14 residues. The V and J ends lost 5 bases and 6 bases respectively, with 14 bases between them. Germline-derived CDR1 and CDR2 are MNHNS and SASEGT. CDR3 region: CASSRDPRGNEQFF. In DNA, the CDR3 is TGTGCCAGCAGTCGAGATCCCAGGGGCAATGAGCAGTTCTTC.